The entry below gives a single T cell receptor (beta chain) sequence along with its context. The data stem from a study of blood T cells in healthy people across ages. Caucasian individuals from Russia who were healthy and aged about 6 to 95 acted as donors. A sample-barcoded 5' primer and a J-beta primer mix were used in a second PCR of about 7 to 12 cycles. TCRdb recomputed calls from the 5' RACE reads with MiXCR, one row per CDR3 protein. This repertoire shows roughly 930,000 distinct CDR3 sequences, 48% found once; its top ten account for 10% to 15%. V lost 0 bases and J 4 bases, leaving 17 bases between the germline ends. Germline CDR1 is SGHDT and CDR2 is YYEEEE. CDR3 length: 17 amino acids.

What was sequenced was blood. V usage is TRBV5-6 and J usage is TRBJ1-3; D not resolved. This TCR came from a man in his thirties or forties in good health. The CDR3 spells CASSLAPDLGPGNTIYF. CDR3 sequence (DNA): TGTGCCAGCAGCTTGGCCCCTGACCTCGGACCCGGAAACACCATATATTTT.